A selection of T cell receptor beta chains follows, all from one sample in a study of human T cells and chemical hapten exposure. A single record per CDR3 protein comes from TCRdb applying MiXCR to the RACE reads. The sample carries about 82,000 distinct CDR3 sequences, 6.6% recorded once. Here the sequenced sample was whole blood, taken in connection with sensitization to the hapten diphenylcyclopropenone (DPC). These TCRs come from a woman aged 30 to 39 with alopecia areata. Some clones in this sample may be carry-over from other donors' samples. Each CDR3 is given with its conserved first and last residue. A D gene is named only where the DNA matches it firmly. The size field is filled for only some rows; it gives once, few, many or a size class.

TRBV20-1,TRBJ2-1,many,TRBD1,CSAREADRAGNEQFF,TGCAGTGCTAGAGAGGCGGACAGGGCGGGCAATGAGCAGTTCTTC
TRBV12-3/TRBV12-4,TRBJ2-5,many,TRBD1,CASSLFGQGTQETQYF,TGTGCCAGCAGTTTATTTGGACAGGGGACTCAAGAGACCCAGTACTTC
TRBV18,TRBJ1-3,many,NA,CASSPQGTGNTIYF,TGTGCCAGCTCACCACAGGGGACTGGAAACACCATATATTTT
TRBV4-2,TRBJ2-4,NA,TRBD2,CASSQSSGGGTKNIQYF,TGTGCCAGCAGCCAAAGTAGCGGGGGGGGGACCAAAAACATTCAGTACTTC
TRBV27,TRBJ1-2,NA,NA,CASRTRNRDGLGYTF,TGTGCCAGCAGGACTCGGAACCGGGACGGCTTAGGCTACACCTTC
TRBV6-5,TRBJ1-5,many,NA,CASSPTRTRAQPQHF,TGTGCCAGCAGCCCAACCCGGACACGCGCTCAGCCCCAGCATTTT
TRBV19,TRBJ1-4,few,NA,CASSISATNEKLFF,TGTGCCAGTAGTATTTCGGCAACTAATGAAAAACTGTTTTTT
TRBV6-1,TRBJ2-2,many,TRBD1,CASSDRGRNTGELFF,TGTGCCAGCAGTGACAGGGGGCGAAACACCGGGGAGCTGTTTTTT
TRBV2,TRBJ1-1,many,NA,CASSDGLMNTEAFF,TGTGCCAGCAGTGACGGGCTGATGAACACTGAAGCTTTCTTT
TRBV5-1,TRBJ2-7,NA,TRBD1,CASSTGQAAYEQYF,TGCGCCAGCAGCACAGGACAGGCAGCCTACGAGCAGTACTTC
TRBV20-1,TRBJ2-7,NA,NA,CSARSGARSSYEQYF,TGCAGTGCCCGCTCCGGGGCCCGTAGCTCCTACGAGCAGTACTTC
TRBV27,TRBJ2-1,many,NA,CASRAGVENNEQFF,TGTGCCAGCAGGGCAGGGGTGGAGAACAATGAGCAGTTCTTC
TRBV6-1,TRBJ1-5,NA,TRBD1,CASSQGQGVSNQPQHF,TGTGCCAGCAGCCAGGGACAGGGGGTTAGCAATCAGCCCCAGCATTTT
TRBV3-1,TRBJ1-2,few,NA,CASRHADRLTEGYTF,TGTGCCAGCAGGCATGCTGACAGGCTCACAGAAGGCTACACCTTC
TRBV2,TRBJ1-5,many,NA,CASSERGVSNQPQHF,TGTGCCAGCAGTGAGCGCGGAGTGAGCAATCAGCCCCAGCATTTT
TRBV7-2,TRBJ1-5,few,NA,CASSLFDSSNQPQHF,TGTGCCAGCAGCTTGTTTGACAGTAGCAATCAGCCCCAGCATTTT
TRBV12-3/TRBV12-4,TRBJ1-1,NA,TRBD1,CASHAGGREAFF,TGTGCCAGCCACGCAGGGGGGCGTGAAGCTTTCTTT
TRBV3-1,TRBJ2-5,many,TRBD2,CASSPGLAGAYQETQYF,TGTGCCAGCAGCCCGGGACTAGCGGGGGCTTACCAAGAGACCCAGTACTTC
TRBV12-3/TRBV12-4,TRBJ1-1,many,NA,CASSPQYSPPGEAFF,TGTGCCAGCAGTCCCCAGTACTCTCCTCCGGGTGAAGCTTTCTTT
TRBV2,TRBJ1-1,NA,TRBD1,CASSETGGGTEAFF,TGTGCCAGCAGCGAGACAGGGGGCGGAACTGAAGCTTTCTTT
TRBV7-9,TRBJ2-3,many,TRBD2,CASTTLAGTSTDTQYF,TGTGCCAGCACGACACTAGCGGGGACCAGCACAGATACGCAGTATTTT
TRBV2,TRBJ1-5,NA,NA,CASSPQGGNQPQHF,TGTGCCAGCAGCCCCCAGGGTGGCAATCAGCCCCAGCATTTT
TRBV6-2/TRBV6-3,TRBJ2-5,many,TRBD2,CASSYSREGQGLQETQYF,TGTGCCAGCAGTTACTCCCGGGAGGGGCAGGGGCTCCAAGAGACCCAGTACTTC
TRBV6-6,TRBJ2-1,many,TRBD2,CASSYGGGSSYNEQFF,TGTGCCAGCAGTTACGGCGGGGGGAGCTCCTACAATGAGCAGTTCTTC
TRBV30,TRBJ1-1,few,NA,CAWVRIGGLTEAFF,TGTGCCTGGGTCAGAATTGGGGGCCTCACTGAAGCTTTCTTT
TRBV2,TRBJ1-6,many,NA,CASSASALGLGSPLHF,TGTGCCAGCAGTGCTTCAGCCCTCGGGCTTGGATCACCCCTCCACTTT
TRBV20-1,TRBJ1-2,many,NA,CSARGTAASRYGYTF,TGCAGTGCTAGAGGGACGGCCGCCAGTAGGTATGGCTACACCTTC
TRBV3-1,TRBJ1-2,many,NA,CASSQDTGNGYTF,TGTGCCAGCAGCCAAGATACAGGGAATGGCTACACCTTC